These 8 T cell receptor beta chains originate from one sample sequenced in a study of CXCR3-negative and CXCR3-positive naive CD8 T cells (dated by TCRdb to the late 2010s). For sequencing, a NextSeq 550 was employed. The Human TCR Profiling Kit (MiLaboratory) was used to make UMI-labeled 5' RACE TRB cDNA libraries. TCRdb reprocessed the reads, reporting each CDR3 protein sequence once and no DNA. This sample's table lists roughly 65,000 distinct CDR3 sequences. Of the sample, approximately 0.72% falls within the top ten clones. No antigen has been identified for these receptors. Findings and caveats that apply to the study as a whole: TRB CDR3s from CXCR3-positive naive cells showed higher hydrophobicity (lower Kidera factor 4), lower energy, and higher strength and volume indices than CXCR3-negative naive cells.

The sample consisted of naive CXCR3+ CD8+ T cells from blood. The cell subset or site label corresponds to: CD45RO-CCR7+CD27+CD95- naive CD8+ T cells expressing CXCR3 (TNR3+). Every receptor here comes from a human donor in good health. Some clones in this sample may be carry-over from other donors' samples.

The V gene is TRBV7-9, the J gene TRBJ2-3; TCRdb's assignment of TRBD1 cannot be checked, as there is no DNA. Germline V gene sequence: CDR1 SEHNR, CDR2 FQNEAQ (reference sequence). CDR3 length equals 15 residues. CDR3 in amino acids: CASSSRQGHTDTQYF.

CDR3 amino acids: CASSTKGLAGYEQYF. The chain uses TRBV19 and TRBJ2-7; TCRdb's D call of TRBD2 is untestable without DNA. The CDR3 extends over 15 amino acids. Germline V lookup: CDR1 LNHDA, CDR2 SQIVND (reference sequence).

The rearrangement uses TRBV7-2 and TRBJ1-1; TCRdb returns TRBD1, unconfirmable since there is no DNA. The CDR3 is made up of 12 amino acids. In germline, CDR1 is SGHTA, CDR2 FQGNSA. The CDR3 protein is CASEGGWTEAFF.

This rearrangement joins TRBV5-6 to TRBJ1-4. Germline CDR1 is SGHDT and CDR2 is YYEEEE. This CDR3 region has 17 residues. The CDR3 loop is CASSLDPGRATNEKLFF.

The chain carries TRBV2 and TRBJ2-7; TCRdb designates TRBD1, a call that cannot be tested without DNA. The CDR3 spans 12 residues. CDR1 and CDR2 from the germline V gene are SNHLY and FYNNEI. CDR3 sequence reads: CASGDSISEQYF.

The chain uses TRBV10-3 and TRBJ1-1; TCRdb gives TRBD1 as the D gene, but with no DNA this cannot be confirmed. The CDR3 runs 15 residues. Germline assignment: CDR1 ENHRY and CDR2 SYGVKD. The CDR3 is CAIMSPEGGQTEAFF.

The chain carries TRBV29-1 and TRBJ2-1. The CDR3 is made up of 14 amino acids. Germline V gene data show CDR1 as SQVTM and CDR2 as ANQGSEA. The CDR3 protein is CSVDPAGLYNEQFF.

V is TRBV7-3 and J is TRBJ2-1; TCRdb gives TRBD1 as the D gene, but with no DNA this cannot be confirmed. CDR1 is SGHTA, CDR2 FQGTGA, per germline. The CDR3 extends over 14 amino acids. The chain's CDR3 is CASSLGQGNYEQFF.